One sample yielded the 22 T cell receptor beta chains listed below, sequenced in a study of graft-versus-host responses after intestinal transplantation. Some clones are missing from TCRdb's copy, which holds only in-frame ones; the method was immunoSEQ multiplex PCR. The sample contains 20,000 or so clones, around 90% of which appear only once. Material: PBMCs, obtained about 350 days after transplant. These receptors originate from a human patient who received an intestinal transplant, so some T cells may come from the graft donor.

The rearrangement uses TRBV4-1 and TRBJ2-7; D may be TRBD1 (6 bases). V lost 1 base, J lost 3 bases, and 13 bases lay in between. This CDR3 is built from 15 residues. Germline CDR1 MGHRA, CDR2 YSYEKL. The CDR3: CASSQATGFLYEQYF. The CDR3 coding sequence is TGCGCCAGCAGCCAAGCGACAGGATTCCTCTACGAGCAGTACTTC.

The J gene is TRBJ1-2, the V gene TRBV9; D remains unclear. Germline V gene data show CDR1 as SGDLS and CDR2 as YYNGEE. The CDR3 runs 10 residues. Trimming stripped 4 bases from V and 8 bases from J, with 6 bases between. The CDR3, as DNA: TGTGCCAGCAGCCCCGGGGGCTACACCTTC. Translating it yields CASSPGGYTF. The variable domain in full, completed from reference TRBV9 and TRBJ1-2, reads DSGVTQTPKHLITATGQRVTLRCSPRSGDLSVYWYQQSLDQGLQFLIQYYNGEERAKGNILERFSAQQFPDLHSELNLSSLELGDSALYFCASSPGGYTFGSGTRLTVV.

This chain links TRBV9 with TRBJ2-2; no clear D gene. Per the germline V gene, CDR1 is SGDLS and CDR2 is YYNGEE. This CDR3 has 13 amino acids. Trimming cost V 0 bases and J 6 bases, with 6 bases left between them. This CDR3 is CASSVDSAGELFF. For the CDR3, the DNA is TGTGCCAGCAGCGTAGACAGTGCCGGGGAGCTGTTTTTT.

Remarks on this clone: The sample has other DNA sequences that encode this CDR3 too. The chain is built from TRBV18 and TRBJ2-5; TRBD1 agrees at 9 bases. The germline V gene has CDR1 KGHSH and CDR2 LQKENI. CDR3 size: 15 residues. V dropped 4 bases and J dropped 5; count of bases not matched to a gene: 8. Written as DNA, the CDR3 is TGTGCCAGCTCACAAGCCGGGACAGGGAGGGAGACCCAGTACTTC. Amino acids: CASSQAGTGRETQYF.

On this clone itself: This specimen includes other DNA sequences encoding the same CDR3. The chain recombines TRBV9 with TRBJ2-2, with a tentative D call TRBD1 (5 bases). V was clipped by 3 bases and J by 4 bases, with 7 bases between them. Looked up from germline, CDR1 is SGDLS and CDR2 is YYNGEE. The CDR3 length is 13 residues. The CDR3 DNA reads as TGTGCCAGCAGCGCAGACAGCACCGGGGAGCTGTTTTTT. This sequence encodes CASSADSTGELFF. Variable domain in full (rest from reference TRBV9 and TRBJ2-2): DSGVTQTPKHLITATGQRVTLRCSPRSGDLSVYWYQQSLDQGLQFLIQYYNGEERAKGNILERFSAQQFPDLHSELNLSSLELGDSALYFCASSADSTGELFFGEGSRLTVL.

The chain links TRBV12-5 to TRBJ2-6, with 9 nucleotides matching TRBD2. The CDR3 contains 18 residues. The germline V gene encodes CDR1 LGHNT and CDR2 FRNRAP. V lost 3 bases to trimming and J lost 3 bases; unmatched junction nucleotides: 9. The chain's CDR3 is CASGFTLAGENGANVLTF. CDR3 DNA: TGTGCTAGTGGTTTTACTTTAGCGGGGGAGAATGGGGCCAACGTCCTGACTTTC.

V is TRBV13 and J is TRBJ2-7; a possible D gene is TRBD1 (6 bases). V was clipped by 5 bases and J by 0 bases, with 17 bases between them. This CDR3 region has 16 residues. CDR1 PRHDT and CDR2 FYEKMQ come from the germline V gene (reference sequence). The CDR3 spells CASSHRTAEPSYEQYF. As DNA, the CDR3 is TGTGCCAGCAGCCACAGGACAGCAGAGCCCTCCTACGAGCAGTACTTC.

V gene TRBV4-2 combines with J gene TRBJ2-1; 8 bases are shared with TRBD2. The CDR3 totals 16 residues. Trimming cost V 0 bases and J 10 bases; bases outside gene matches: 11. Germline V gives CDR1 LGHNA, CDR2 YNFKEQ. The CDR3 DNA reads TGTGCCAGCAGCCAAGAGAGCCGGCGAGGCGGGGGGGAGCAGTTCTTC. The encoded protein is CASSQESRRGGGEQFF.

V gene TRBV7-9 combines with J gene TRBJ1-1; D is undetermined. In germline, CDR1 is SEHNR, CDR2 FQNEAQ (reference sequence). Trimming removed 2 bases from V and 5 bases from J, with 12 bases in between. The CDR3 sequence is 14 residues long. The CDR3 spells CASSLPVDGTEAFF. DNA for the CDR3: TGTGCCAGCAGCTTACCTGTGGATGGGACTGAAGCTTTCTTT.

This chain links TRBV29-1 with TRBJ2-2; TRBD1 agrees at 9 bases. CDR1 SQVTM and CDR2 ANQGSEA come from the germline V gene. The trim removed 6 bases at V and 5 bases at J, leaving 7 bases unmatched. This CDR3 has 14 residues. In DNA, the CDR3 is TGCAGCGTCGATACAGGGGGCCCTACCGGGGAGCTGTTTTTT. Encoded protein: CSVDTGGPTGELFF.

The chain links TRBV6-1 to TRBJ1-5; possible D gene TRBD1, 5 bases. The V end was cut by 4 bases, the J end by 5 bases, with 18 bases between. Germline CDR1 is MNHNS and CDR2 is SASEGT. The CDR3 consists of 16 residues. DNA for the CDR3: TGTGCCAGCAGTGGTCTGACAGTACAACGGTATCAGCCCCAGCATTTT. Its protein is CASSGLTVQRYQPQHF.

The chain combines TRBV4-1 with TRBJ2-1; TRBD1 matches at 8 bases. Germline-derived CDR1 and CDR2 are MGHRA and YSYEKL. CDR3 length: 17 amino acids. V shed 0 bases and J 4 bases; nucleotides not matched to a gene: 8. The CDR3 loop is CASSQDPGQGLYNEQFF. In nucleotides, the CDR3 is TGCGCCAGCAGCCAAGATCCCGGACAGGGATTGTACAATGAGCAGTTCTTC.

V is TRBV10-3 and J is TRBJ2-5; D unresolved. V lost 0 bases to trimming and J lost 4 bases, with 3 bases between them. Germline CDR1 is ENHRY and CDR2 is SYGVKD. The CDR3 runs to 12 residues. The DNA for the CDR3 is TGTGCCATCAGTGAGTCAGGAGAGACCCAGTACTTC. Protein: CAISESGETQYF.

The chain uses TRBV11-2 and TRBJ1-5, with 9 bases matching TRBD1. The length of the CDR3 is 16 residues. Germline-derived CDR1 and CDR2 are SGHAT and FQNNGV. After removal of 4 bases from V and 2 bases from J, the junction contained 6 bases not matched to a gene. Here the CDR3 reads CASSSGQGKGNQPQHF. CDR3 nucleotide sequence: TGTGCCAGCAGCTCGGGACAGGGAAAGGGCAATCAGCCCCAGCATTTT.

J is TRBJ1-2 and V is TRBV6-5; 9 nucleotides agree with TRBD1. Germline V gene lookup returns CDR1 MNHEY and CDR2 SVGAGI. This CDR3 region has 15 residues. The V gene end was trimmed by 5 bases and the J gene end by 0 bases; junction bases not matched to a gene: 4. CDR3 DNA sequence: TGTGCCAGCAGTCCCGGGACAGGGACTAACTATGGCTACACCTTC. Protein sequence: CASSPGTGTNYGYTF.

The genes are TRBV6-5 and TRBJ2-1, with 12 bases that match TRBD1. J was trimmed by 6 bases and V by 0 bases; bases with no gene match: 3. In germline, CDR1 is MNHEY, CDR2 SVGAGI. CDR3 length equals 16 residues. The CDR3 nucleotides read TGTGCCAGCAGTTACTCAGGGGACAGGGGGCCCAATGAGCAGTTCTTC. Residues: CASSYSGDRGPNEQFF.

V usage is TRBV7-9 and J usage is TRBJ2-1; D is uncertain. Germline CDR1 is SEHNR and CDR2 is FQNEAQ (reference sequence). With 3 bases removed from V and 0 bases from J, the gap between germline ends came to 9 bases. This CDR3 is 15 amino acids long. The CDR3 nucleotides are TGTGCCAGCAGCTTCGGGTTGCTCTCCTACAATGAGCAGTTCTTC. It encodes CASSFGLLSYNEQFF.

The chain couples TRBV7-9 to TRBJ2-7, with TRBD2 matching 10 bases. This CDR3 comprises 14 residues. Germline trimming cut 3 bases from V and 2 bases from J; bases unmatched to any gene: 1. The germline V gene has CDR1 SEHNR and CDR2 FQNEAQ (reference sequence). The CDR3 DNA is TGTGCCAGCAGCTTTAGCGGGGGGACCTACGAGCAGTACTTC. It specifies CASSFSGGTYEQYF.

The chain recombines TRBV6-4 with TRBJ2-2, with TRBD2 matching over 9 bases. The J segment lost 4 bases and the V segment lost 0 bases, leaving 0 bases of the junction unmatched. Germline V gene lookup returns CDR1 MRHNA and CDR2 SNTAGT. The CDR3 runs to 15 residues. Written as DNA, the CDR3 is TGTGCCAGCAGTGACTCAGCGGGGGGCACCGGGGAGCTGTTTTTT. This codes for CASSDSAGGTGELFF.

The J gene is TRBJ2-1, the V gene TRBV5-1; D is unclear. CDR1 and CDR2 from the germline V gene are SGHRS and YFSETQ. The germline V and J ends were trimmed by 1 base and 0 bases, with 11 bases remaining between them. The CDR3 runs to 16 residues. CDR3 coding DNA: TGCGCCAGCAGCTTGAGCAGCCTGAGCTCCTACAATGAGCAGTTCTTC. Residues: CASSLSSLSSYNEQFF.

This chain links TRBV9 with TRBJ2-6, with TRBD2 as a possible D gene (6 bases). The CDR3 runs 15 residues. Trimming removed 0 bases at V and 9 bases at J, with 13 bases between. Germline V lookup: CDR1 SGDLS, CDR2 YYNGEE. The CDR3 coding sequence is TGTGCCAGCAGCGTAGGTCGGGAGAGGTTCAACGTCCTGACTTTC. The encoded protein is CASSVGRERFNVLTF.

J is TRBJ2-5 and V is TRBV28, with D perhaps TRBD1 or TRBD2 (6 bases each). The V gene lost 2 bases and the J gene lost 6 bases, with 7 bases spanning the gap. The V gene's germline CDR1 is MDHEN and CDR2 SYDVKM. This CDR3 region has 12 residues. CDR3 in amino acids: CASSLRGQTQYF. CDR3 in DNA: TGTGCCAGCAGTTTACGGGGGCAGACCCAGTACTTC.